The present T cell receptor beta chain was sequenced within a study of OX40 agonist ivuxolimab in advanced cancers. The wider study: An agonistic human IgG2 monoclonal antibody against OX40 (CD134) was given. Hepatocellular carcinoma, melanoma, renal cell or head and neck cancer was diagnosed in the dose-escalation patients. Therapy given before enrollment (anti-PD-1, anti-PD-L1 or anti-CTLA-4) was allowed, and 40% to 45% had some.

Clones were sequenced by immunoSEQ multiplex PCR, and TCRdb holds only the in-frame ones, with some missing. The sample lists 37,000 or so clones; about 90% were seen once. The germline CDR1 and CDR2 sequences are LGHNT and FRNRAP. The V end lost 0 bases, the J end lost 7 bases, and 7 bases lay between the germline ends. The CDR3 spans 12 residues. Material: CD4+ or CD8+ T cells sorted from blood, obtained in a trial of the OX40 agonist ivuxolimab. This clonotype was sampled from an adult with an advanced solid tumor such as melanoma, head and neck, liver or kidney cancer. The chain is built from TRBV12-5 and TRBJ2-7; D is unresolved. CDR3 sequence (DNA): TGTGCTAGTGGTTTGGTTTTGAAGGAGCAGTACTTC. Translated: CASGLVLKEQYF.